This T cell receptor (beta chain) was obtained from a study of OX40 agonist ivuxolimab in advanced cancers. Turning to the study itself: In this trial design, patients received ivuxolimab intravenously at 0.01 to 10 mg/kg every 2 weeks.

The table came from immunoSEQ multiplex PCR; TCRdb's copy has only in-frame clones and leaves some out. The sample contains over 15,000 clones, roughly nine tenths of which appear only once. Study findings and constraints: In a subset of nonresponders, normalized T-cell clonal expansion was also low. The CD4+ and CD8+ T cells in the blood had expanded clonally by week 6 at 0.1 to 3.0 mg/kg. Averaging showed that CD8+ T cells had more expanded clones than CD4+ did.

A remark on this clone: What it recognizes is unknown.

The V gene's germline CDR1 is SGHRS and CDR2 YFSETQ. Trimming cost V 4 bases and J 3 bases, with 17 bases left between them. The CDR3 runs to 15 residues. The sequencing here drew on CD4+ or CD8+ T cells sorted from blood, taken in a trial of the OX40 agonist ivuxolimab. The sequence was obtained from an adult with an advanced solid tumor such as melanoma, head and neck, liver or kidney cancer. The chain combines TRBV5-1 with TRBJ2-7; D possibly corresponds to TRBD1 (6 bases). The CDR3 region is CASSPQGLINYEQYF. Here the CDR3 DNA reads TGCGCCAGCAGCCCACAGGGCCTAATCAACTACGAGCAGTACTTC.